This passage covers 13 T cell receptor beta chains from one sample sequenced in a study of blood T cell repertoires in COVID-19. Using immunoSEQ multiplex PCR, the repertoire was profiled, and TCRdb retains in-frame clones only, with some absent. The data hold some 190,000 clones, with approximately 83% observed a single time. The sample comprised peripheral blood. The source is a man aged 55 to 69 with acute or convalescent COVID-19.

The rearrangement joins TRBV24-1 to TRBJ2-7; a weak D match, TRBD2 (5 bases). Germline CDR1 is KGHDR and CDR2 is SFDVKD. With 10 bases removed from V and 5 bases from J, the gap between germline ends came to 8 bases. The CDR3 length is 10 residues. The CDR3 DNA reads TGTGCCACGGACGGGGACGAGCAGTACTTC. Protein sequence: CATDGDEQYF.

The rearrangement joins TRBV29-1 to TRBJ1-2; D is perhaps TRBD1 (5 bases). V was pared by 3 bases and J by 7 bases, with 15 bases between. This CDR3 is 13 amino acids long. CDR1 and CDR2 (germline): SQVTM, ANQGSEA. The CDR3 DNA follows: TGCAGCGTTGAGGGGCTTGGGAAGAGTGGCTACACCTTC. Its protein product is CSVEGLGKSGYTF.

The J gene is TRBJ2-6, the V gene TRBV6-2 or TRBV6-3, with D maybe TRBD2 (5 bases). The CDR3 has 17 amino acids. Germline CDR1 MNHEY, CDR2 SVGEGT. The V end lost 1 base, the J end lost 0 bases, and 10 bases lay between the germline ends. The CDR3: CASSYWPEGSGANVLTF. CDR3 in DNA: TGTGCCAGCAGTTACTGGCCCGAGGGCTCTGGGGCCAACGTCCTGACTTTC.

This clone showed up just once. The CDR3 sequence is CASHSSGLLNTGELFF. CDR3 DNA: TGTGCCAGCCATTCCTCGGGACTACTGAACACCGGGGAGCTGTTTTTT. This chain joins TRBV2 and TRBJ2-2, with TRBD2 matching over 7 bases. Germline V CDR1 and CDR2: SNHLY, FYNNEI. The length of the CDR3 is 16 residues. Germline trimming cut 8 bases from V and 1 base from J; bases unmatched to any gene: 10.

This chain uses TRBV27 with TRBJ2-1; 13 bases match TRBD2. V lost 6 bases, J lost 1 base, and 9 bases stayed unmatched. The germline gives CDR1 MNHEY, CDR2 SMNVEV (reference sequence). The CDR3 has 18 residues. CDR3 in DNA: TGTGCCAGCAGGTCCCCTTGGGGACTAGCGGGATCCTACAATGAGCAGTTCTTC. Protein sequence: CASRSPWGLAGSYNEQFF.

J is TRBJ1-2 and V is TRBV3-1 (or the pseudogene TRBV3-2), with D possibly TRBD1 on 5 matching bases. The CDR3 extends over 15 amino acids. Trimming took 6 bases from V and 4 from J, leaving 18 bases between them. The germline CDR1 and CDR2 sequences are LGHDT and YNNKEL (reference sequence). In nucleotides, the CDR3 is TGTGCCAGCAGTCGAACCCCAGGGTCACCCTATGGCTACACCTTC. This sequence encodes CASSRTPGSPYGYTF.

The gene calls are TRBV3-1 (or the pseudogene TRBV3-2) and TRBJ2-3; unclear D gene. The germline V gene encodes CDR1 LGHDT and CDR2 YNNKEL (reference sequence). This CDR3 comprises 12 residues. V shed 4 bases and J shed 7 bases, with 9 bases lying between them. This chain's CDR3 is CASSLLQNTQYF. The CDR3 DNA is TGTGCCAGCAGCCTCTTACAAAATACGCAGTATTTT.

The CDR3 loop is CASGGVAVPEQYF. In nucleotides, the CDR3 is TGTGCCAGCGGGGGTGTAGCGGTACCCGAGCAGTACTTC. J is TRBJ2-7 and V is TRBV6-5; tentatively, D is TRBD2 (6 bases). CDR1 and CDR2 (germline): MNHEY, SVGAGI. This CDR3 has 13 amino acids. The V gene lost 8 bases and the J gene lost 6 bases, with 17 bases spanning the gap.

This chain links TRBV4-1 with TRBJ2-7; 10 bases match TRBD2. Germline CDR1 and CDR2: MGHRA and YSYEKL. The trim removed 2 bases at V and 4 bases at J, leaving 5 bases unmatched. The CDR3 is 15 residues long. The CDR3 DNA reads TGCGCCAGCAGCCAACGGACTAGCGGTAAATACGAGCAGTACTTC. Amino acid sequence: CASSQRTSGKYEQYF.

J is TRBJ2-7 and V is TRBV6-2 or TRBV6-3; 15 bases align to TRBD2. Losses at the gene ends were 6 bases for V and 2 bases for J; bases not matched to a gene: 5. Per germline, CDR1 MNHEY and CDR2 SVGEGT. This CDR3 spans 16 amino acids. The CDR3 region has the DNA TGTGCCAGCAGCCCTTGGACTAGCGGGAGGGCCTACGAGCAGTACTTC. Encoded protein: CASSPWTSGRAYEQYF.

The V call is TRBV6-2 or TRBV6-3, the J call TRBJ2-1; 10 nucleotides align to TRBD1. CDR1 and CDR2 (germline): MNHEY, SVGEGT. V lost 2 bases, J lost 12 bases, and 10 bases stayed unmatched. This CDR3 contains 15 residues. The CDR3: CASSYGTGAVSAQFF. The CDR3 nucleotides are TGTGCCAGCAGTTACGGGACAGGGGCCGTATCAGCGCAGTTCTTC.

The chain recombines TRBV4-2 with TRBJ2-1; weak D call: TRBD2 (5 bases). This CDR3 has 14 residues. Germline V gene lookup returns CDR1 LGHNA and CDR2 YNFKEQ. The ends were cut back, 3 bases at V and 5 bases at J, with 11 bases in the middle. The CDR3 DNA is TGTGCCAGCAGCCAGGACTTAAGAAACAATGAGCAGTTCTTC. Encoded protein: CASSQDLRNNEQFF.

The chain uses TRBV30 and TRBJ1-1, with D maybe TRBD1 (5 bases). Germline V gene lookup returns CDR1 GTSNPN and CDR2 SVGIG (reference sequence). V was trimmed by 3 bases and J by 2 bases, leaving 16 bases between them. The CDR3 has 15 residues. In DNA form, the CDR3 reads TGTGCCTGGAGAGACCGACAGAAAATCAACACTGAAGCTTTCTTT. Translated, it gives CAWRDRQKINTEAFF.